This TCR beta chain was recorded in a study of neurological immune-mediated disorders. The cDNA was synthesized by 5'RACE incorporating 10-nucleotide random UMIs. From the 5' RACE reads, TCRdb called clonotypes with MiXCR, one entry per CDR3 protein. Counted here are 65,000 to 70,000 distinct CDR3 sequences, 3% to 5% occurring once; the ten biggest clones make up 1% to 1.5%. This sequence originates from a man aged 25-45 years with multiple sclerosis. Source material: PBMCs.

The CDR3 spells CASSPLGRQADTQYF. DNA of the CDR3: TGCGCCAGCAGCCCACTGGGGCGGCAAGCAGATACGCAGTATTTT. The chain uses TRBV5-1 and TRBJ2-3; possible D gene TRBD1, 5 bases. The V gene's germline CDR1 is SGHRS and CDR2 YFSETQ. V was pared by 4 bases and J by 4 bases, with 16 bases between. This CDR3 has 15 residues.